The following is a T cell receptor beta chain sequence with its context. This sample is part of a study of blood T cell repertoires in COVID-19. On the study more broadly: From the United States, Italy and Spain came samples of acute and convalescent COVID-19. Sample material is recorded as cDNA or gDNA derived from T cells, B-cell-depleted T cells, or PBMCs.

CDR1 and CDR2 from the germline V gene are MNHEY and SMNVEV (reference sequence). The CDR3 is made up of 15 amino acids. V was shortened by 4 bases and J by 5 bases, with 16 bases between the two germline ends. Authors' data handling: By means of reference gene primer amplification, nucleated cell counts were estimated. This table comes from immunoSEQ multiplex PCR, and its TCRdb copy is limited to in-frame clones, with some not included. The V and J calls and clone size were taken over from that table, and D and trimming were inferred from the DNA. The repertoire holds under 200,000 clones, approximately 83% seen once, with 11% in the top ten.

The chain uses TRBV27 and TRBJ2-3; possible D gene TRBD2, 6 bases. Material: peripheral blood. This clonotype was sampled from a man aged 70 or older with active or convalescent COVID-19. CDR3 amino acids: CASSSTSKFGDTQYF. The DNA of the CDR3 is TGTGCCAGCAGTTCGACTAGTAAGTTCGGAGATACGCAGTATTTT.